The rows below give T cell receptor beta chains drawn from one sample of a study of blood T cell repertoires in COVID-19. Generated by immunoSEQ multiplex PCR, the TCRdb table keeps only in-frame clones and is missing some. The data show about 49,000 clones, with 81% seen just once and around 20% held by the top ten. The sequenced material came from peripheral blood. The receptors here all came from an elderly woman with COVID-19, enrolled during active disease. CDR3s include the opening cysteine and the closing phenylalanine or tryptophan. The D gene is left open where the match is weak. The listing skips clone size in some rows; elsewhere it reads once, few, many or a size class.

CASSIDRGHIQYF	TGTGCCAGCAGTATCGACAGGGGACACATTCAGTACTTC	TRBV6-5	TRBJ2-4	.	TRBD1	13
CASSLERNSPLHF	TGTGCCAGCAGCTTAGAACGGAATTCACCCCTCCACTTT	TRBV11-2	TRBJ1-6	.	.	13
CASRYTGELFF	TGTGCCAGTCGGTATACCGGGGAGCTGTTTTTT	TRBV19	TRBJ2-2	.	.	11
CASSLAQVTDTQYF	TGCGCCAGCAGCTTGGCTCAGGTGACAGATACGCAGTATTTT	TRBV5-1	TRBJ2-3	.	.	14
CASSSRADEQYF	TGTGCCAGCAGCTCGCGGGCAGACGAGCAGTACTTC	TRBV21-1	TRBJ2-7	few	.	12
CASTGPSTYEQYF	TGTGCCAGCACAGGGCCTTCCACCTACGAGCAGTACTTC	TRBV2	TRBJ2-7	.	.	13
CASTAGTGSYEQYF	TGTGCCAGTACTGCCGGGACAGGGTCCTACGAGCAGTACTTC	TRBV6-6	TRBJ2-7	.	TRBD1	14
CASSQDASGEGETQYF	TGTGCCAGCAGCCAAGACGCTAGCGGGGAAGGAGAGACCCAGTACTTC	TRBV3-1/TRBV3-2	TRBJ2-5	.	TRBD2	16
CASSLGLINEQFF	TGTGCCAGCAGCTTAGGACTTATTAATGAGCAGTTCTTC	TRBV11-2	TRBJ2-1	.	.	13
CASSYDELGLVASNEQFF	TGTGCCAGCAGTTACGACGAACTCGGACTAGTAGCCTCCAATGAGCAGTTCTTC	TRBV6-2/TRBV6-3	TRBJ2-1	.	TRBD2	18
CAISVGGNTEAFF	TGTGCCATCAGTGTTGGAGGGAACACTGAAGCTTTCTTT	TRBV10-3	TRBJ1-1	.	.	13
CASSLVSSGSIEQFF	TGCGCCAGCAGCTTGGTATCTAGCGGGAGTATTGAGCAGTTCTTC	TRBV5-1	TRBJ2-1	few	TRBD2	15
CASSPWDRFNTGELFF	TGTGCCAGTAGTCCCTGGGACAGATTTAACACCGGGGAGCTGTTTTTT	TRBV19	TRBJ2-2	.	TRBD1	16
CASSLASNTGELFF	TGTGCCAGCAGCTTAGCCTCTAACACCGGGGAGCTGTTTTTT	TRBV7-9	TRBJ2-2	few	.	14
CASSIQGAQTDTQYF	TGTGCCAGCAGTATACAGGGGGCGCAAACAGATACGCAGTATTTT	TRBV2	TRBJ2-3	.	TRBD1	15
CASSRTTGMGDQYF	TGTGCCAGCTCAAGGACTACCGGTATGGGTGACCAGTACTTC	TRBV18	TRBJ2-5	once	.	14
CATEKEGYEDTQYF	TGTGCCACAGAAAAGGAGGGATATGAGGATACGCAGTATTTT	TRBV10-3	TRBJ2-3	.	.	14
CASSRDTVGDTQYF	TGCGCCAGCAGCCGCGACACGGTTGGCGATACGCAGTATTTT	TRBV5-1	TRBJ2-3	few	.	14
CASSSGQGASGANVLTF	TGCGCCAGCAGCTCGGGACAGGGGGCCTCTGGGGCCAACGTCCTGACTTTC	TRBV5-1	TRBJ2-6	.	TRBD1	17
CASRLTGINQPQHF	TGTGCCAGTAGATTGACAGGGATCAATCAGCCCCAGCATTTT	TRBV19	TRBJ1-5	.	TRBD1	14
CATSTGGRETQYF	TGTGCCACTTCGACAGGGGGGAGAGAGACCCAGTACTTC	TRBV27	TRBJ2-5	few	TRBD1	13